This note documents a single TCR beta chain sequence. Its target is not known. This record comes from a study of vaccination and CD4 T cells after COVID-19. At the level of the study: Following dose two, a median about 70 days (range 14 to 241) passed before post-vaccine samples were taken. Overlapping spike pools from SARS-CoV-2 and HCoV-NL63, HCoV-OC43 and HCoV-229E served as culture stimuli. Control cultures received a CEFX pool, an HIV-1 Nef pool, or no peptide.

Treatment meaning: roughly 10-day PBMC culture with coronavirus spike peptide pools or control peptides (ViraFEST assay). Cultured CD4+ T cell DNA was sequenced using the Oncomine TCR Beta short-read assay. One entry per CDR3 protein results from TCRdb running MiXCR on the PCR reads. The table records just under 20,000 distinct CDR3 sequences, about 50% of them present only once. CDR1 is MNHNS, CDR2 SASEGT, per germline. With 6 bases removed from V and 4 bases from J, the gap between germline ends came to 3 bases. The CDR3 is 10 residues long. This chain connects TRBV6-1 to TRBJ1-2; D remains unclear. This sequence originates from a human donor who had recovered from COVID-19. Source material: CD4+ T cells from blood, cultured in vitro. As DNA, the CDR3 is TGTGCCAGCAGCTCCTATGGCTACACCTTC. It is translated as CASSSYGYTF.